The present T cell receptor beta chain was sequenced within a study of cytomegalovirus exposure and HLA in healthy donors. Overall study findings and caveats: For presence/absence analyses, sequencing depth was assumed to be roughly uniform across donors.

This CDR3 has 14 residues. The germline CDR1 and CDR2 sequences are SEHNR and FQNEAQ (reference sequence). The V and J ends lost 11 bases and 2 bases, in that order; junction bases with no gene match: 12. In the PCR, 60 Vbeta and 13 Jbeta primers were used. Measured with immunoSEQ multiplex PCR; TCRdb has only the in-frame clones, and not every one. The sample shows 55,000 to 75,000 clones, and approximately 1.6% sits with its ten largest clones. Turning to this clone: Antigen unknown.

Material: PBMCs. The chain combines TRBV7-9 with TRBJ2-7; 7 positions match TRBD1. The clonotype comes from a woman in her twenties or thirties in good health and CMV-seronegative. DNA of the CDR3: TGTGCCTCTGAAGGCTCAGGGGGTGCCTACGAGCAGTACTTC. This codes for CASEGSGGAYEQYF.